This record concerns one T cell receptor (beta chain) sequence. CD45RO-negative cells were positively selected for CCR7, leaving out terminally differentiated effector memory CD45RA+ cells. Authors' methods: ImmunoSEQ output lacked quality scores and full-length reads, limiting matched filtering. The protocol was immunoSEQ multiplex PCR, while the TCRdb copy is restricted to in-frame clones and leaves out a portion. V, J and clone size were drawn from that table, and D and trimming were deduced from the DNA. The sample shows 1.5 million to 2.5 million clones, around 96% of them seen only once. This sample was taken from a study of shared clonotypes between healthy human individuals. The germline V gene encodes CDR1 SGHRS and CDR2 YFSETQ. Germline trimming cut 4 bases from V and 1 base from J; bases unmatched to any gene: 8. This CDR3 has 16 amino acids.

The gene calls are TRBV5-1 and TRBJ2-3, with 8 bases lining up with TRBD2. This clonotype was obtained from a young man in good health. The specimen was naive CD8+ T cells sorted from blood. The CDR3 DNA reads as TGCGCCAGCAGCGATACAACTAGCGGAGGCACAGATACGCAGTATTTT. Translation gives CASSDTTSGGTDTQYF.